This TCR beta chain originates from a study of low-dose radiotherapy and immunotherapy resistance in tumors. The CDR3 contains 18 residues when both ends are counted. The germline V gene encodes CDR1 LGHDT and CDR2 YNNKEL (reference sequence). TRAV- and TRBV-specific primers were used for first-strand cDNA, which covered alpha and beta chains. Amplification, which lasted 15 to 20 PCR cycles, used a constant-region primer and V-primer adapter to amplify TCRs. TCRdb reprocessed the reads with MiXCR, giving one entry per CDR3 protein. Found here are under 70,000 distinct CDR3 sequences, under 30% of them singletons; the top ten hold 5.5% to 6%. Concerning this clonotype: Because the CDR3's place on the DNA is in doubt, the DNA is left out and the CDR3 is given as listed by TCRdb.

Time point given: before trial treatment. This chain uses TRBV3-1 with TRBJ2-2; TRBD2 reflects the table's D call only, with no check against the DNA. The clonotype was recovered from a male donor with prostate cancer. The sample in question was PBMCs, obtained before treatment. The CDR3 protein is CASSQYVAGGGTGELFFF.